This T cell receptor (beta chain) was documented in a study of CD8+ T cells in alopecia areata (dated by TCRdb to 2017 to 2018). Some background on the complete study: The treated patients, all with moderate-to-severe alopecia areata, were enrolled in an open-label pilot trial of oral tofacitinib given at 5 to 10 mg twice daily. Tofacitinib was administered for 6 to 18 months, and 6 months of follow-up off drug were then conducted to assess delayed response and recurrence. For the treated patients, the SALT score, which quantifies what percentage of scalp surface area is affected, served as the measure of disease severity. In both human patients and the C3H/HeJ mouse model, the study applied high-throughput TCRbeta sequencing to look at T cell clonal expansion in alopecia areata. Human TCRbeta sequencing covered scalp tissue and sorted CD4+ and CD8+ peripheral blood T cells from patchy and totalis/universalis alopecia areata patients and healthy controls. Biopsies were taken from tofacitinib-treated patients at baseline and at 4 and 24 weeks of treatment, and a later scalp biopsy was taken in several of the tofacitinib-treated patients. Scalp clonality was compared among normal scalp (n=4), patchy alopecia areata scalp (n=8), and alopecia totalis/universalis scalp (n=8). The RNA source kit depended on sample type: the PAXgene miRNA kit for fixed scalp, the miRNeasy kit for PBMCs, and the RNeasy kit for mouse skin. Amplification of TCRbeta CDR3 regions was done by immunoSEQ multiplex PCR using 35 Vbeta forward primers and 13 Jbeta reverse primers. The study at large found these results: Scalp TCR repertoire analysis is complicated because resident alphabeta T cells in normal human skin are also sequenced, whereas mouse skin is dominated by gammadelta T cells. TCR sequences shared between patients were less clear than in mice, possibly partly because of HLA diversity in the patient population. Tofacitinib significantly lowered scalp clonality and the number of expanded CD8+ clones among the top 100 scalp clones. Because the treated cohort was small and had only one nonresponder, larger studies are needed to examine links between baseline CD8+ expansion and response. Higher clonality and more expanded CD8+ clones were observed in lesional scalp than in normal scalp, particularly in alopecia totalis/universalis, a finding suggestive of antigenic drive. Many expanded lesional clones persisted in scalp and blood during tofacitinib treatment, which may partly explain relapse after stopping treatment.

As concerns this clone: The target of this receptor is not known. No quality values exist for individual bases; no much larger clone is one base distant.

The treatment or condition label for this specimen denotes: oral pan-JAK inhibitor, 5-10 mg twice daily. Peripheral blood and lesional scalp punch biopsies were obtained from patients with alopecia areata. PBMCs were isolated by density centrifugation and stained for CD3, CD4 and CD8, after which CD4+ and CD8+ T cells were sorted on a FACSAria. From its cysteine to its phenylalanine, the CDR3 spans 15 amino acids. The DNA shown is the 45-base CDR3, in frame from base 1. Relative to germline, V is 7 bases shorter and J is 0 bases shorter, with 13 bases between their ends. From a lookup of the germline V gene (reference sequence), CDR1 and CDR2 are MNHNY and SVGAGI. The library relied on the immunoSEQ multiplex PCR assay. RNA was extracted from all samples and reverse transcribed into cDNA as template for TCR sequencing. First-strand cDNA was synthesized with SuperScript III using a 2:1 mix of oligo-dT and random hexamers. Amplification bias was assessed with a synthetic immune receptor repertoire, and residual bias was removed computationally. Concerning the study's data processing: Raw reads were preprocessed for error removal, and CDR3 was defined according to IMGT conventions as running from the conserved cysteine to phenylalanine. Clonality was calculated as 1 minus Shannon entropy normalized by log2 of the number of productive unique TCRs. Whether each scalp clone was CD4 or CD8 was inferred by checking scalp TCRbeta sequences against the CD4 and CD8 repertoires from sorted blood. Held by TCRdb, this immuneACCESS table contains in-frame sequences only and omits some clones. Under half of the omission traces to an unresolved V gene where checked; the cause of the rest is unknown. The V and J calls and the clone size are those of that table, but D and trimming were determined from the DNA. For this sample the table gives some 190,000 clones, of which about 47% were detected only once. Roughly 9.1% of the sample is held by the ten biggest clonotypes.

The chain was built from TRBV6-6 and TRBJ1-5; no D segment can be confidently identified. The clonotype originates from a human donor with alopecia areata. The starting material was CD8+ T cells sorted from blood, obtained around week 54, from a patient treated with tofacitinib. The sequence in DNA is TGTGCCAGCATAGGAGGCCCCCCTAGCAATCAGCCCCAGCATTTT. Protein translation: CASIGGPPSNQPQHF.